These 13 T cell receptor beta chains share one sample of origin, sequenced in a study of cytomegalovirus exposure and HLA in healthy donors. The PCR was carried out with 60 Vbeta primers and 13 Jbeta primers. Libraries were prepared by immunoSEQ multiplex PCR; TCRdb keeps only in-frame clonotypes and omits some of them. Of 70,000 to 90,000 clones listed, just under 75% are singletons. Specimen: PBMCs. Every receptor here comes from a man in his fifties or sixties in good health and CMV-seronegative.

The V and J genes are TRBV6-1 and TRBJ2-7; tentative D call: TRBD1 (6 bases). This CDR3 spans 12 amino acids. V dropped 7 bases and J dropped 1 base, with 8 bases sitting between them. Germline assignment: CDR1 MNHNS and CDR2 SASEGT. DNA for the CDR3: TGTGCCAGCAATGACAGGTCCTACGAGCAGTACTTC. Protein: CASNDRSYEQYF.

This clone was seen only once. The CDR3 here is CATQRGTQGGETQYF. The DNA for the CDR3 is TGTGCCACCCAGAGGGGGACCCAGGGGGGAGAGACCCAGTACTTC. The chain joins TRBV2 to TRBJ2-5; weak D call: TRBD1 (7 bases). CDR3 length: 15 amino acids. Between the trimmed V and J ends, which lost 10 bases and 4 bases, there was a span of 22 bases. From germline, CDR1 is SNHLY and CDR2 FYNNEI.

This chain links TRBV12-2 with TRBJ1-1. TRBV12-2 is a documented pseudogene. This CDR3 comprises 13 residues. The CDR3 sequence: CASRRDFNTEAFF. In DNA, the CDR3 is TGTGCAAGTCGCCGCGACTTTAACACTGAAGCTTTCTTT.

Concerning this clone: A read error may account for a junction end that differs from germline. The V gene is TRBV2, the J gene TRBJ1-5; tentative D call: TRBD1 (5 bases). Germline assignment: CDR1 SNHLY and CDR2 FYNNEI. CDR3 length: 16 amino acids. CDR3 loop: CASGDLVEGASRPQHF. CDR3 nucleotides: TGTGCCAGCGGTGATTTAGTCGAAGGGGCCAGCAGGCCCCAGCATTTT.

V is TRBV2 and J is TRBJ1-1; 10 positions agree with TRBD1. The CDR3 is 15 amino acids. J lost 4 bases, V lost 5 bases, and 7 bases had no gene match. The germline V gene encodes CDR1 SNHLY and CDR2 FYNNEI. The CDR3 DNA reads TGTGCCAGCAGTTCCCGACAGGGGGCGCGCACTGAAGCTTTCTTT. It is translated as CASSSRQGARTEAFF.

In this sample, this clone turned up once. This chain connects TRBV6-1 to TRBJ2-3, with 11 bases identical to TRBD2. The CDR3 is 17 residues long. The trim removed 3 bases at V and 3 bases at J, leaving 8 bases unmatched. Per germline, CDR1 MNHNS and CDR2 SASEGT. The CDR3 region is CASSDVAGGPPTDTQYF. The CDR3 DNA is TGTGCCAGCAGTGACGTAGCGGGGGGGCCCCCGACAGATACGCAGTATTTT.

Points on this clone: Other DNA sequences in the sample encode the same CDR3. The V and J genes are TRBV10-2 and TRBJ1-2, with D hard to call. With 2 bases removed from V and 8 bases from J, the gap between germline ends came to 15 bases. Germline V CDR1 and CDR2: WSHSY, SAAADI. The CDR3 runs 14 residues. Here the CDR3 DNA reads TGCGCCAGCAGTGAGCGCGGAGCCCTCCGGGGCTACACCTTC. This sequence encodes CASSERGALRGYTF.

The V and J genes are TRBV7-3 and TRBJ2-3, with TRBD2 identical over 13 bases. There are 14 residues in the CDR3. V lost 4 bases, J lost 6 bases, and 1 base stayed unmatched. Germline values: CDR1 SGHTA, CDR2 FQGTGA. The CDR3 DNA sequence: TGTGCCAGCAGCTCGACTAGCGGGGGGGATACGCAGTATTTT. Translated: CASSSTSGGDTQYF.

This clone was detected only once. The chain combines TRBV7-2 with TRBJ2-2, with D hard to call. Germline V gives CDR1 SGHTA, CDR2 FQGNSA. The CDR3 contains 11 residues. V dropped 11 bases and J dropped 4 bases, with 8 bases sitting between them. Here the CDR3 reads CTGESTGELFF. Written as DNA, the CDR3 is TGTACCGGGGAATCCACCGGGGAGCTGTTTTTT.

This chain joins TRBV18 and TRBJ2-2; a possible D gene is TRBD1 (6 bases). Trimming stripped 2 bases from V and 0 bases from J, with 10 bases between. Looked up from germline, CDR1 is KGHSH and CDR2 is LQKENI. CDR3 size: 16 residues. The CDR3 region is CASSPRTDANTGELFF. CDR3 nucleotides: TGTGCCAGCTCACCAAGGACAGATGCGAACACCGGGGAGCTGTTTTTT.

In regard to this clone: An end of the junction does not agree with germline; a read error may underlie this. The gene calls are TRBV6-5 and TRBJ2-1; D is unresolved. Germline lookup yields CDR1 MNHEY and CDR2 SVGAGI. The CDR3 runs to 13 residues. The DNA for the CDR3 is TGTGCCAGCAGCTACTCGGCTTACAATGAGCAGTTCTTC. This sequence encodes CASSYSAYNEQFF.

The chain carries TRBV11-2 and TRBJ1-1; TRBD1 aligns across 10 bases. Germline assignment: CDR1 SGHAT and CDR2 FQNNGV. Unmatched junction bases numbered 3, after V lost 4 bases and J lost 4 bases. The CDR3 is 14 residues long. The CDR3 DNA follows: TGTGCCAGCAGCTGGACAGGGGGAGGCACTGAAGCTTTCTTT. It yields the protein CASSWTGGGTEAFF.

The chain carries TRBV5-1 and TRBJ2-3; 7 nucleotides line up with TRBD2. From germline, CDR1 is SGHRS and CDR2 YFSETQ. The V segment lost 5 bases and the J segment 1 base; nucleotides outside the gene matches: 10. This CDR3 region has 16 residues. CDR3 sequence: CASRPPLSGGTDTQYF. DNA of the CDR3: TGCGCCAGCAGACCCCCTCTGAGCGGGGGCACAGATACGCAGTATTTT.